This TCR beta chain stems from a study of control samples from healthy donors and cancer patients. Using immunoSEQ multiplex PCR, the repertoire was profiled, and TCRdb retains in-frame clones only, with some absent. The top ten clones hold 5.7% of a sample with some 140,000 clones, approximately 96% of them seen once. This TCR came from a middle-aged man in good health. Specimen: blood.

For the CDR3, the DNA is TGTGCCAGCAGCCACTACAGGACTGAAGCTTTCTTT. Translation: CASSHYRTEAFF. The chain employs TRBV3-1 (or the pseudogene TRBV3-2) and TRBJ1-1; D perhaps matches TRBD1 (5 bases). Trimming shortened V by 3 bases and J by 5 bases, and 7 bases separated the two germline ends. Per germline, CDR1 LGHDT and CDR2 YNNKEL (reference sequence). The length of the CDR3 is 12 residues.